This is a list of T cell receptor beta chains from one sample in a study of T cell repertoires in cytomegalovirus infection. A single record per CDR3 protein comes from TCRdb applying MiXCR to the reads. The data show around 770,000 distinct CDR3 sequences, 29% seen once. Which antigens these TCRs recognize remains unknown. The sequencing used cultured CD8+ T cells from PBMCs, collected from culture after CMV antigen stimulation. The receptors were sampled from a human donor in good health (CMV status not recorded). Some clones in this sample may be carry-over from other donors' samples. Both conserved end residues are part of each CDR3. D genes are given only for firm matches. For some rows the clone size is stated as once, few or many, or as a class when expanded; others skip it.

.	TRBV4-1	.	TRBJ2-3	TGCGCCAGCAGCCAAGTAGGGGGGGCTAGGACAGATACGCAGTATTTT	CASSQVGGARTDTQYF
.	TRBV6-5	.	TRBJ1-4	TGTGCCAGCAGTTACAATCCCCCTAATGAAAAACTGTTTTTT	CASSYNPPNEKLFF
.	TRBV19	.	TRBJ2-1	TGTGCCAGCCGAAACGACAATGAGCAGTTCTTC	CASRNDNEQFF
.	TRBV20-1	TRBD1	TRBJ1-1	TGCAGTGCTAGAGTAATACAGGGGGCAACGACTGAAGCTTTCTTT	CSARVIQGATTEAFF
many	TRBV28	TRBD1	TRBJ1-1	TGTGCCAGCAGCCCGGACAGGGACACTGAAGCTTTCTTT	CASSPDRDTEAFF
.	TRBV11-2	.	TRBJ2-2	TGTGCCAGCAGCTTGGGTCAGGAAGACCTGGGCACCGGGGAGCTGTTTTTT	CASSLGQEDLGTGELFF
.	TRBV6-4	.	TRBJ2-1	TGTGCCAGCAGTGACTCGAGTGGGGGTCCCTACAATGAGCAGTTCTTC	CASSDSSGGPYNEQFF
.	TRBV7-9	TRBD2	TRBJ2-3	TGTGCCAGCAGCTCCCAGCGGGGCCAGCGCACAGATACGCAGTATTTT	CASSSQRGQRTDTQYF
many	TRBV7-9	.	TRBJ1-2	TGTGCCAGCAGCTTAGGACAGACTAAGGATGGCTACACCTTC	CASSLGQTKDGYTF
once	TRBV27	TRBD2	TRBJ2-1	TGTGCCAGCCTGCCTCTAGCGGGGAGTCTCAATGAGCAGTTCTTC	CASLPLAGSLNEQFF
.	TRBV2	TRBD1	TRBJ2-3	TGTGCCAGCAGTGCGGCAGGGGGCTTCACAGATACGCAGTATTTT	CASSAAGGFTDTQYF
.	TRBV2	.	TRBJ2-4	TGTGCCAGCAGGGGAGCCATTCAGTACTTC	CASRGAIQYF
few	TRBV7-9	TRBD1	TRBJ2-2	TGTGCCAGCAGCCACCGGACAGGTCCGATGAACACCGGGGAGCTGTTTTTT	CASSHRTGPMNTGELFF
.	TRBV2	.	TRBJ2-1	TGTGCCAGCAGTTACCCGGGACAAAGTGAGCAGTTCTTC	CASSYPGQSEQFF